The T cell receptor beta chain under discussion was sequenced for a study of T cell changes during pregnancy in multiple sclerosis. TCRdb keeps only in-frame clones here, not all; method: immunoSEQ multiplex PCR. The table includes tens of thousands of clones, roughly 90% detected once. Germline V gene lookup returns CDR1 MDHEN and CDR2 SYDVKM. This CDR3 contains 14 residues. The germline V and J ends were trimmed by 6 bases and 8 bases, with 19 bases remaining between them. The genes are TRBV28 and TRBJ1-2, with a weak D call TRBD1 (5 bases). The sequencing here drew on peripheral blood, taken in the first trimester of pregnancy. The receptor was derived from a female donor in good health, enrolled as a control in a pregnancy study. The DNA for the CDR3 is TGTGCCAGCAGCCTTGGGGCAGGCCGGATAGGCTACACCTTC. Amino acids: CASSLGAGRIGYTF.